Below are 28 T cell receptor beta chains sequenced from a single sample in a study of blood T cell repertoires in COVID-19. TCRdb keeps only in-frame clones here, not all; method: immunoSEQ multiplex PCR. The repertoire holds roughly 230,000 clones, with more than 65% as singletons. What was sequenced was PBMCs or T cells enriched from blood (not recorded which). These receptors originate from a man aged 45 to 65 who had recovered from COVID-19.

The chain has TRBV2 and TRBJ2-5, with no clear D. V gave up 5 bases and J gave up 3 bases, with 7 bases separating them. Germline CDR1 reads SNHLY; CDR2 reads FYNNEI. The CDR3 has 12 amino acids. Here the CDR3 reads CASSPFEETQYF. The CDR3 nucleotides are TGTGCCAGCAGTCCCTTTGAAGAGACCCAGTACTTC.

The chain is built from TRBV28 and TRBJ1-2; weak D call: TRBD1 (5 bases). The CDR3 runs to 13 residues. V was cut by 7 bases and J by 8 bases, with 17 bases left in between. Germline V gene lookup returns CDR1 MDHEN and CDR2 SYDVKM. This CDR3 is CASTQGSPRGYTF. The CDR3 DNA is TGTGCCAGCACCCAGGGATCACCCCGAGGCTACACCTTC.

The chain combines TRBV3-1 (or the pseudogene TRBV3-2) with TRBJ1-1; 9 nucleotides align to TRBD1. This CDR3 is built from 15 residues. Losses at the gene ends were 2 bases for V and 0 bases for J; bases not matched to a gene: 1. Germline loops: CDR1 LGHDT, CDR2 YNNKEL (reference sequence). CDR3 sequence: CASSQWDRVNTEAFF. CDR3 DNA: TGTGCCAGCAGCCAATGGGACAGGGTGAACACTGAAGCTTTCTTT.

The chain combines TRBV27 with TRBJ2-1, with a weak D call TRBD2 (6 bases). The CDR3 has 13 residues. The germline V gene has CDR1 MNHEY and CDR2 SMNVEV (reference sequence). Trimming removed 5 bases at V and 6 bases at J, with 11 bases between. The CDR3 is CASSTLLANEQFF. The CDR3, as DNA: TGTGCCAGCAGTACTCTACTAGCCAATGAGCAGTTCTTC.

This chain uses TRBV15 with TRBJ1-2; no reliable D call. In germline, CDR1 is LNHNV, CDR2 YYDKDF (reference sequence). This CDR3 spans 14 amino acids. V was shortened by 3 bases and J by 4 bases, with 12 bases between the two germline ends. CDR3 sequence reads: CATSRGEIPYGYTF. CDR3 nucleotides: TGTGCCACCAGCAGGGGAGAAATTCCCTATGGCTACACCTTC.

The chain recombines TRBV18 with TRBJ1-2; unclear D gene. The CDR3 covers 13 residues. The V gene's germline CDR1 is KGHSH and CDR2 LQKENI. With 6 bases removed from V and 6 bases from J, the gap between germline ends came to 14 bases. The CDR3 DNA is TGTGCCAGCTCCCTCGGCCGTGGAGATGGCTACACCTTC. Its translation is CASSLGRGDGYTF.

The chain couples TRBV20-1 to TRBJ2-1, with D perhaps matching TRBD2 (6 bases). Germline CDR1 reads DFQATT; CDR2 reads SNEGSKA (reference sequence). The CDR3 has 11 residues. Between the trimmed V and J ends, which lost 6 bases and 9 bases, there was a span of 12 bases. The CDR3 loop reads CSATTSVEQFF. CDR3 DNA: TGCAGTGCCACGACTAGTGTTGAGCAGTTCTTC.

This clone occurred once. This chain joins TRBV5-1 and TRBJ2-3, with 10 bases identical to TRBD2. From germline, CDR1 is SGHRS and CDR2 YFSETQ. The CDR3 is 16 residues long. Losses at the gene ends were 0 bases for V and 5 bases for J; bases not matched to a gene: 6. The CDR3 is CASSLDIAGGLDTQYF. CDR3 in DNA: TGCGCCAGCAGCTTGGATATAGCGGGGGGATTAGATACGCAGTATTTT. Using reference TRBV5-1 and TRBJ2-3 for the parts outside the CDR3, the full variable domain is KAGVTQTPRYLIKTRGQQVTLSCSPISGHRSVSWYQQTPGQGLQFLFEYFSETQRNKGNFPGRFSGRQFSNSRSEMNVSTLELGDSALYLCASSLDIAGGLDTQYFGPGTRLTVL.

This clone was counted a single time. The chain carries TRBV6-2 or TRBV6-3 and TRBJ2-7, with 7 bases that match TRBD1. Germline V lookup: CDR1 MNHEY, CDR2 SVGEGT. With V trimmed by 6 bases and J by 6 bases, 14 bases remained unmatched. This CDR3 comprises 15 residues. In DNA form, the CDR3 reads TGTGCCAGCAGCTTTACAGGGGACAACCTCCTCGAGCAGTACTTC. Translating gives CASSFTGDNLLEQYF.

V and J are TRBV5-1 and TRBJ1-1; 8 positions agree with TRBD1. This CDR3 has 14 amino acids. V gave up 2 bases and J gave up 3 bases; unmatched junction bases: 3. Germline CDR1 and CDR2: SGHRS and YFSETQ. The CDR3 bases are TGCGCCAGCAGCTTACCGACAGGGGACACTGAAGCTTTCTTT. Translating it yields CASSLPTGDTEAFF.

The V call is TRBV7-2, the J call TRBJ1-1; 9 nucleotides align to TRBD1. Trimming at V came to 7 bases and at J to 1 base, leaving 7 bases not matched to a gene. Germline V gene lookup returns CDR1 SGHTA and CDR2 FQGNSA. The CDR3 covers 15 residues. The CDR3 spells CASIQRTGANTEAFF. CDR3 nucleotides: TGTGCCAGCATCCAAAGGACAGGGGCGAACACTGAAGCTTTCTTT.

The chain employs TRBV10-3 and TRBJ2-5, with a weak D call TRBD2 (5 bases). The CDR3 is made up of 16 amino acids. V gave up 0 bases and J gave up 2 bases, with 13 bases separating them. Per the germline V gene, CDR1 is ENHRY and CDR2 is SYGVKD. The CDR3: CAISESRAGVQETQYF. Here the CDR3 DNA reads TGTGCCATCAGTGAGTCGAGGGCGGGCGTTCAAGAGACCCAGTACTTC.

This clone is labeled as medium-sized. Here the CDR3 reads CASSPGQFVTEAFF. The CDR3 region has the DNA TGTGCCAGCAGCCCGGGACAGTTCGTCACTGAAGCTTTCTTT. The genes are TRBV7-8 and TRBJ1-1; 7 nucleotides align to TRBD1. The CDR3 length is 14 residues. J was trimmed by 4 bases and V by 5 bases; bases with no gene match: 7. Germline values: CDR1 SGHVS, CDR2 FQNEAQ.

The J gene is TRBJ2-3, the V gene TRBV7-2; D uncertain. The CDR3 sequence is 13 residues long. CDR1 is SGHTA, CDR2 FQGNSA, per germline. V dropped 0 bases and J dropped 5 bases, with 6 bases sitting between them. For the CDR3, the DNA is TGTGCCAGCAGCTTAGCGCTGAGAGATACGCAGTATTTT. Its translation: CASSLALRDTQYF.

J is TRBJ1-2 and V is TRBV28; D might be TRBD1 (5 bases). Trimming removed 3 bases from V and 4 bases from J, with 12 bases in between. From germline, CDR1 is MDHEN and CDR2 SYDVKM. The CDR3 length is 14 residues. The CDR3 DNA follows: TGTGCCAGCAGTTTGGTCGACAGAGGCTATGGCTACACCTTC. Protein: CASSLVDRGYGYTF.

This clone came up once. The chain couples TRBV19 to TRBJ2-1; 8 positions agree with TRBD2. Trimming removed 5 bases from V and 9 bases from J; junction bases left unmatched: 9. CDR3 size: 14 residues. Germline V CDR1 and CDR2: LNHDA, SQIVND (reference sequence). CDR3 region: CASSGASGLAEQFF. DNA for the CDR3: TGTGCCAGTAGTGGGGCTAGCGGGTTGGCTGAGCAGTTCTTC.

This chain links TRBV7-2 with TRBJ1-1; a possible D gene is TRBD1 (6 bases). The CDR3 runs to 15 residues. V was clipped by 4 bases and J by 4 bases, with 16 bases between them. Germline CDR1 SGHTA, CDR2 FQGNSA. CDR3 in DNA: TGTGCCAGCAGCTCCCCCCAGGGAGGGGGCACTGAAGCTTTCTTT. This gives the protein CASSSPQGGGTEAFF. The full variable domain, in which reference TRBV7-2 and TRBJ1-1 provide the parts outside the CDR3, is GAGVSQSPSNKVTEKGKDVELRCDPISGHTALYWYRQSLGQGLEFLIYFQGNSAPDKSGLPSDRFSAERTGGSVSTLTIQRTQQEDSAVYLCASSSPQGGGTEAFFGQGTRLTVV.

The V gene is TRBV6-5, the J gene TRBJ1-1, with a tentative D call TRBD1 (6 bases). The CDR3 totals 13 residues. V was clipped by 7 bases and J by 1 base, with 10 bases between them. From germline, CDR1 is MNHEY and CDR2 SVGAGI. The CDR3 reads CASIGQSNTEAFF. CDR3 DNA sequence: TGTGCCAGCATAGGACAGTCGAACACTGAAGCTTTCTTT.

The chain is built from TRBV10-1 and TRBJ1-4, with unresolved D. The CDR3 contains 14 residues. Germline CDR1 and CDR2: WNHNN and SYGVQD (reference sequence). V gave up 3 bases and J gave up 8 bases, with 13 bases separating them. The CDR3 spells CASSEGSEYEKLFF. The CDR3 DNA reads as TGCGCCAGCAGTGAAGGATCGGAGTACGAAAAACTGTTTTTT.

This chain links TRBV15 with TRBJ2-5, with unresolved D. Trimming shortened V by 1 base and J by 3 bases, and 6 bases separated the two germline ends. Germline V gives CDR1 LNHNV, CDR2 YYDKDF (reference sequence). CDR3 length: 13 residues. The CDR3 loop is CATSRGQKETQYF. The CDR3 DNA is TGTGCCACCAGCAGAGGTCAGAAAGAGACCCAGTACTTC.

This clone was counted only a few times. The rearrangement uses TRBV6-5 and TRBJ1-4, with 7 bases identical to TRBD1. The CDR3 consists of 15 residues. The germline V gene has CDR1 MNHEY and CDR2 SVGAGI. V lost 4 bases to trimming and J lost 8 bases; unmatched junction nucleotides: 10. This chain's CDR3 is CASSLFGTAYEKLFF. The CDR3 DNA sequence: TGTGCCAGCAGTTTATTCGGGACAGCCTACGAAAAACTGTTTTTT.

This sequence joins TRBV5-4 and TRBJ2-5; 15 bases agree with TRBD2. This CDR3 comprises 19 residues. With V trimmed by 4 bases and J by 2 bases, 12 bases remained unmatched. The germline CDR1 and CDR2 sequences are SGHNT and YYREEE (reference sequence). As DNA, the CDR3 is TGTGCCAGCAGCATAAAAAGGACTAGCGGGGGGGCCGCTCAAGAGACCCAGTACTTC. It codes for CASSIKRTSGGAAQETQYF.

In this sample, this clone turned up a few times. This chain joins TRBV29-1 and TRBJ1-6; D gene ambiguous. This CDR3 is built from 13 residues. Trimming cost V 5 bases and J 4 bases, with 9 bases left between them. CDR1 and CDR2 from the germline V gene are SQVTM and ANQGSEA. DNA for the CDR3: TGCAGCGTTTCTCAGTCTTATAATTCACCCCTCCACTTT. Its translation is CSVSQSYNSPLHF.

This clone was seen a few times. The rearrangement uses TRBV6-2 or TRBV6-3 and TRBJ2-3; perhaps TRBD1 as D (6 bases). From germline, CDR1 is MNHEY and CDR2 SVGEGT. CDR3 length: 17 amino acids. V shed 0 bases and J shed 4 bases, with 17 bases lying between them. The DNA of the CDR3 is TGTGCCAGCAGTTACTCGGGGGCCAGGATAGGGGCAGATACGCAGTATTTT. Translated, it gives CASSYSGARIGADTQYF.

V and J are TRBV5-4 and TRBJ2-3; D gene unclear. CDR3 length: 15 amino acids. Trimming left V 0 bases short and J 4 bases short, with 12 bases between. Germline assignment: CDR1 SGHNT and CDR2 YYREEE (reference sequence). The CDR3 loop is CASSLGLTGADTQYF. CDR3 DNA: TGTGCCAGCAGCTTGGGACTCACCGGCGCAGATACGCAGTATTTT.

The gene calls are TRBV19 and TRBJ1-2; tentative D call: TRBD1 (6 bases). Deletions cut 5 bases from V and 2 bases from J, with 12 bases between. This CDR3 contains 14 residues. In germline, CDR1 is LNHDA, CDR2 SQIVND (reference sequence). CDR3 sequence reads: CASSPGRGNYGYTF. The CDR3 bases are TGTGCCAGTAGTCCGGGCAGGGGAAACTATGGCTACACCTTC.

The chain carries TRBV6-2 or TRBV6-3 and TRBJ2-2; a weak D match, TRBD1 (5 bases). V shed 7 bases and J shed 5 bases, with 20 bases lying between them. Germline assignment: CDR1 MNHEY and CDR2 SVGEGT. This CDR3 contains 16 residues. The CDR3 protein is CASNPPPGRATGELFF. In DNA form, the CDR3 reads TGTGCCAGCAACCCACCGCCAGGCAGGGCGACCGGGGAGCTGTTTTTT.

This clone was picked up a small number of times. The rearrangement joins TRBV4-1 to TRBJ2-4, with D perhaps TRBD2 (6 bases). The CDR3 is made up of 18 amino acids. Germline V gene sequence: CDR1 MGHRA, CDR2 YSYEKL. The germline V and J ends were trimmed by 0 bases and 0 bases, with 15 bases remaining between them. CDR3 sequence reads: CASSQERGGTLAKNIQYF. The CDR3 DNA reads TGCGCCAGCAGCCAAGAGCGTGGAGGGACGTTAGCCAAAAACATTCAGTACTTC.